These 4 T cell receptor beta chains originate from one sample sequenced in a study of T cell responses to AZD1222 COVID-19 vaccine. Some clones are missing from TCRdb's copy, which holds only in-frame ones; the method was immunoSEQ multiplex PCR. The sample lists about 140,000 clones, 75% to 90% occurring once. Material: peripheral blood, obtained on day 0 of AZD1222 vaccination. The receptors were gathered from an adult in good health.

The chain couples TRBV15 to TRBJ2-1, with 8 nucleotides matching TRBD2. The CDR3 is 18 residues long. The V gene end was trimmed by 5 bases and the J gene end by 4 bases; junction bases not matched to a gene: 16. CDR1 is LNHNV and CDR2 is YYDKDF in the germline V gene (reference sequence). The CDR3 DNA reads as TGTGCCACCAGCTATTTGTCAGCGGGAGCCCCCAAATACAATGAGCAGTTCTTC. It translates to CATSYLSAGAPKYNEQFF.

The gene calls are TRBV11-3 and TRBJ1-6, with no clear D. CDR1 SGHNT and CDR2 YENEEA come from the germline V gene. The CDR3 consists of 15 residues. The V end lost 3 bases, the J end lost 6 bases, and 12 bases lay between the germline ends. CDR3 protein: CASSFKDRFNSPLHF. In nucleotides, the CDR3 is TGTGCCAGCAGCTTTAAGGACCGATTTAATTCACCCCTCCACTTT.

This clone was counted a few times. The chain recombines TRBV5-1 with TRBJ1-2; D call uncertain. The V end lost 3 bases, the J end lost 6 bases, and 21 bases lay between the germline ends. Germline V gene sequence: CDR1 SGHRS, CDR2 YFSETQ. The CDR3 extends over 16 amino acids. The CDR3 nucleotides read TGCGCCAGCAGCTCCCTCTGGGTTGGTAAGGAAGATGGCTACACCTTC. Encoded protein: CASSSLWVGKEDGYTF.

The genes are TRBV5-6 and TRBJ2-1; tentative D call: TRBD1 (5 bases). Trimming took 3 bases from V and 5 from J, leaving 6 bases between them. Germline V gives CDR1 SGHDT, CDR2 YYEEEE. The CDR3 is made up of 12 amino acids. The CDR3 loop is CASSWGNNEQFF. CDR3 sequence (DNA): TGTGCCAGCAGCTGGGGCAACAATGAGCAGTTCTTC.